The 31 T cell receptor beta chains presented below share a single source sample, sequenced in a study of CD8 T cells in Susac syndrome. Reverse transcription of about 0.45 to 1 ug RNA was performed with random hexamers. TCRdb called the immunoSEQ multiplex PCR reads again in MiXCR, with one record for every CDR3 protein. The sample records about 300,000 distinct CDR3 sequences, around 83% being singletons. Sequencing was performed on CD8+ T cells from PBMCs. These receptors came from a human donor with multiple sclerosis.

The rearrangement joins TRBV27 to TRBJ2-7, with 7 bases that match TRBD1. Germline CDR1 reads MNHEY; CDR2 reads SMNVEV (reference sequence). The CDR3 is 14 amino acids. V trimming: 5 bases; J trimming: 2 bases; junction bases outside the gene matches: 6. The CDR3 nucleotides are TGTGCCAGCAGTAGTGGACAGGACCCCTACGAGCAGTACTTC. This sequence encodes CASSSGQDPYEQYF.

The V and J genes are TRBV4-1 and TRBJ2-1; D gene ambiguous. V dropped 0 bases and J dropped 5 bases, with 14 bases sitting between them. The CDR3 spans 16 residues. Germline values: CDR1 MGHRA, CDR2 YSYEKL. In nucleotides, the CDR3 is TGCGCCAGCAGCCAAGATGGGTCCGGTCTCCACAATGAGCAGTTCTTC. Translation: CASSQDGSGLHNEQFF.

The chain links TRBV12-3 or TRBV12-4 to TRBJ2-1; TRBD2 might be the D (6 bases). Trimming removed 6 bases at V and 4 bases at J, with 16 bases between. This CDR3 has 15 amino acids. The CDR3 region is CASSHPGESYNEQFF. The DNA of the CDR3 is TGTGCCAGCAGCCATCCGGGAGAGTCATACAATGAGCAGTTCTTC.

The J gene is TRBJ2-1, the V gene TRBV6-2 or TRBV6-3; 7 bases are a match to TRBD1. The CDR3 totals 15 residues. Trimming cost V 4 bases and J 6 bases; bases outside gene matches: 9. Per germline, CDR1 MNHEY and CDR2 SVGEGT. CDR3 sequence: CASSSVFDRANEQFF. The DNA for the CDR3 is TGTGCCAGCAGTTCAGTGTTTGACAGGGCCAATGAGCAGTTCTTC.

DNA of the CDR3: TGTGCCAGCAGTGAGAGACAGGGGGGTCGGCTAGCGGGAGTAGAGGAGCAGTTCTTC. It specifies CASSERQGGRLAGVEEQFF. V and J are TRBV6-1 and TRBJ2-1, with D tentatively TRBD2 (10 bases). V was cut by 3 bases and J by 10 bases, with 31 bases left in between. Germline assignment: CDR1 MNHNS and CDR2 SASEGT. This CDR3 is 19 amino acids long.

The chain uses TRBV29-1 and TRBJ1-2; a possible D gene is TRBD1 (6 bases). The germline V and J ends were trimmed by 5 bases and 8 bases, with 15 bases remaining between them. Germline lookup yields CDR1 SQVTM and CDR2 ANQGSEA. This CDR3 comprises 12 residues. The CDR3 reads CSVQPGATGYTF. The CDR3 coding sequence is TGCAGCGTTCAACCGGGGGCGACCGGCTACACCTTC.

The chain links TRBV15 to TRBJ1-2; 10 nucleotides align to TRBD1. The germline V gene encodes CDR1 LNHNV and CDR2 YYDKDF (reference sequence). With V trimmed by 5 bases and J by 8 bases, 5 bases remained unmatched. CDR3 length: 13 amino acids. CDR3 in amino acids: CATSHDRGHGYTF. The CDR3, as DNA: TGTGCCACCAGCCATGACAGGGGGCACGGCTACACCTTC.

The chain uses TRBV20-1 and TRBJ2-1, with D possibly being TRBD1 or TRBD2 (6 bases each). Germline values: CDR1 DFQATT, CDR2 SNEGSKA (reference sequence). There are 14 residues in the CDR3. Trimming pared 4 bases from V and 7 bases from J, leaving 17 bases between. CDR3 coding DNA: TGCAGTGCTACTAACCTCCGGGGGCTTAATGAGCAGTTCTTC. Protein sequence: CSATNLRGLNEQFF.

The genes are TRBV27 and TRBJ2-3; 9 nucleotides align to TRBD1. This CDR3 is 13 amino acids long. With 6 bases clipped from V and 12 bases from J, the junction kept 10 bases outside the gene matches. Germline V lookup: CDR1 MNHEY, CDR2 SMNVEV (reference sequence). DNA of the CDR3: TGTGCCAGCAGCCGGGACAGGGTGAATCCCCAGTATTTT. This encodes CASSRDRVNPQYF.

V and J are TRBV6-1 and TRBJ1-2; possible D gene TRBD1, 5 bases. Germline assignment: CDR1 MNHNS and CDR2 SASEGT. V shed 1 base and J shed 5 bases, with 20 bases lying between them. There are 17 residues in the CDR3. CDR3 sequence reads: CASSEGAGYRGSYGYTF. CDR3 in DNA: TGTGCCAGCAGTGAAGGGGCAGGGTATAGGGGAAGTTATGGCTACACCTTC.

This sequence joins TRBV25-1 and TRBJ2-5; no clear D. The V end lost 9 bases, the J end lost 5 bases, and 10 bases lay between the germline ends. CDR1 and CDR2 from the germline V gene are MGHDK and SYGVNS. The CDR3 is 11 amino acids. CDR3 sequence (DNA): TGTGCCAGTGATGAAGGGGAGACCCAGTACTTC. Encoded protein: CASDEGETQYF. Drawing the rest from reference TRBV25-1 and TRBJ2-5, the complete variable domain is EADIYQTPRYLVIGTGKKITLECSQTMGHDKMYWYQQDPGMELHLIHYSYGVNSTEKGDLSSESTVSRIRTEHFPLTLESARPSHTSQYLCASDEGETQYFGPGTRLLVL.

The gene calls are TRBV4-1 and TRBJ1-3; tentative D call: TRBD1 (5 bases). The CDR3 length is 13 residues. Germline V lookup: CDR1 MGHRA, CDR2 YSYEKL. Trimming shortened V by 1 base and J by 9 bases, and 10 bases separated the two germline ends. This chain's CDR3 is CASSQVGGGTIYF. CDR3 nucleotides: TGCGCCAGCAGCCAAGTGGGGGGAGGCACCATATATTTT.

This sequence joins TRBV4-1 and TRBJ2-7; weak D call: TRBD1 (6 bases). V was clipped by 0 bases and J by 4 bases, with 13 bases between them. Germline V lookup: CDR1 MGHRA, CDR2 YSYEKL. The length of the CDR3 is 15 residues. The CDR3 is CASSQEQQGSYEQYF. The CDR3 nucleotides read TGCGCCAGCAGCCAAGAACAGCAGGGGAGTTACGAGCAGTACTTC.

The V and J genes are TRBV20-1 and TRBJ2-7, with TRBD1 matching over 8 bases. Germline V gene sequence: CDR1 DFQATT, CDR2 SNEGSKA (reference sequence). This CDR3 is 15 amino acids long. Germline trimming cut 0 bases from V and 2 bases from J; bases unmatched to any gene: 6. DNA for the CDR3: TGCAGTGCTAGAGATTGGACAGGGTCTACCTACGAGCAGTACTTC. It yields the protein CSARDWTGSTYEQYF.

This clonotype appeared once. CDR3 nucleotide sequence: TGCGCCAGCAGCTTGGTGAGCACCCGCACAGATACGCAGTATTTT. Its protein is CASSLVSTRTDTQYF. This chain joins TRBV5-1 and TRBJ2-3; no firm D call. Germline CDR1 reads SGHRS; CDR2 reads YFSETQ. V was clipped by 0 bases and J by 1 base, with 9 bases between them. The CDR3 consists of 15 residues.

The V gene is TRBV23-1, the J gene TRBJ2-7; D not resolved. TRBV23-1 is an open reading frame whose function is uncertain. V lost 5 bases and J 2 bases, leaving 16 bases between the germline ends. The CDR3 has 15 residues. The CDR3 loop reads CASSYPRRLPYEQYF. As DNA, the CDR3 is TGCGCCAGCAGTTATCCGCGACGCCTTCCCTACGAGCAGTACTTC.

This chain uses TRBV28 with TRBJ1-4; D gene unclear. In germline, CDR1 is MDHEN, CDR2 SYDVKM. Trimming pared 10 bases from V and 7 bases from J, leaving 10 bases between. CDR3 length equals 11 residues. CDR3 loop: CATRLGEKLFF. CDR3 coding DNA: TGTGCCACTCGACTGGGTGAAAAACTGTTTTTT. The full variable domain, with the rest looked up from reference TRBV28 and TRBJ1-4, is DVKVTQSSRYLVKRTGEKVFLECVQDMDHENMFWYRQDPGLGLRLIYFSYDVKMKEKGDIPEGYSVSREKKERFSLILESASTNQTSMYLCATRLGEKLFFGSGTQLSVL.

The J gene is TRBJ1-1, the V gene TRBV28, with TRBD1 matching over 10 bases. The CDR3 covers 15 residues. V gave up 5 bases and J gave up 3 bases; unmatched junction bases: 6. Germline lookup yields CDR1 MDHEN and CDR2 SYDVKM. CDR3 region: CASSVRQGADTEAFF. Here the CDR3 DNA reads TGTGCCAGCAGTGTGAGACAGGGGGCGGACACTGAAGCTTTCTTT.

CDR3 region: CSARVVAREQYF. In nucleotides, the CDR3 is TGCAGTGCTAGGGTGGTTGCCCGGGAGCAGTACTTC. The gene calls are TRBV20-1 and TRBJ2-7; D gene ambiguous. Germline lookup yields CDR1 DFQATT and CDR2 SNEGSKA (reference sequence). V was trimmed by 3 bases and J by 7 bases, leaving 13 bases between them. The CDR3 loop spans 12 amino acids.

CDR3 amino acids: CASSLFRAGDPEQFF. DNA for the CDR3: TGTGCCAGCAGTTTATTTCGAGCGGGAGACCCGGAGCAGTTCTTC. This chain uses TRBV27 with TRBJ2-1, with 8 bases fitting TRBD2. The V gene's germline CDR1 is MNHEY and CDR2 SMNVEV (reference sequence). The CDR3 loop spans 15 amino acids. J lost 10 bases, V lost 1 base, and 9 bases had no gene match.

The V call is TRBV9, the J call TRBJ2-3; D gene uncertain. Germline V gene lookup returns CDR1 SGDLS and CDR2 YYNGEE. The CDR3 covers 14 residues. Trimming stripped 0 bases from V and 2 bases from J, with 7 bases between. The CDR3 sequence: CASSVERYTDTQYF. For the CDR3, the DNA is TGTGCCAGCAGCGTAGAACGCTACACAGATACGCAGTATTTT.

To note about this clonotype: One end of the junction fails to match germline, which may point to a read error. The CDR3 loop reads CASSLELPDEQFF. The DNA for the CDR3 is TGTGCTAGCAGCTTAGAGTTGCCCGATGAGCAGTTCTTC. The rearrangement uses TRBV7-7 and TRBJ2-1, with D uncertain. The CDR3 has 13 residues. Germline assignment: CDR1 SSHAT and CDR2 FNYEAQ (reference sequence).

The J gene is TRBJ1-5, the V gene TRBV13; maybe TRBD1 (6 bases). CDR1 PRHDT and CDR2 FYEKMQ come from the germline V gene (reference sequence). V shed 5 bases and J shed 4 bases, with 9 bases lying between them. The CDR3 covers 13 residues. CDR3 region: CASSARGNQPQHF. In nucleotides, the CDR3 is TGTGCCAGCAGCGCCAGGGGAAATCAGCCCCAGCATTTT. The entire variable domain, with the rest obtained from reference TRBV13 and TRBJ1-5, is as follows: AAGVIQSPRHLIKEKRETATLKCYPIPRHDTVYWYQQGPGQDPQFLISFYEKMQSDKGSIPDRFSAQQFSDYHSELNMSSLELGDSALYFCASSARGNQPQHFGDGTRLSIL.

This clonotype was detected a few times. The CDR3, as DNA: TGTGCCAGCAGTTACTCGTGGCAGGCCTCCTACGAGCAGTACTTC. It specifies CASSYSWQASYEQYF. The genes are TRBV6-2 or TRBV6-3 and TRBJ2-7; D is uncertain. The CDR3 length is 15 residues. Germline V gene lookup returns CDR1 MNHEY and CDR2 SVGEGT. Trimming removed 0 bases from V and 0 bases from J, with 9 bases in between.

The gene calls are TRBV28 and TRBJ2-7; unclear D gene. V shed 4 bases and J shed 0 bases, with 7 bases lying between them. CDR1 and CDR2 (germline): MDHEN, SYDVKM. This CDR3 spans 13 amino acids. The CDR3 is CASSSPSSYEQYF. CDR3 nucleotide sequence: TGTGCCAGCAGTTCCCCCTCCTCCTACGAGCAGTACTTC.

The chain couples TRBV7-9 to TRBJ2-7; no firm D call. V was cut by 5 bases and J by 2 bases, with 13 bases left in between. The CDR3 has 14 residues. CDR1 is SEHNR and CDR2 is FQNEAQ in the germline V gene (reference sequence). Here the CDR3 reads CASSTQQKAYEQYF. CDR3 sequence (DNA): TGTGCCAGCAGCACACAACAGAAAGCCTACGAGCAGTACTTC.

V usage is TRBV20-1 and J usage is TRBJ2-7; D is tentatively TRBD1 or TRBD2 (7 bases each). This CDR3 is built from 13 residues. Trimming cost V 6 bases and J 1 base, with 13 bases left between them. Germline V gene sequence: CDR1 DFQATT, CDR2 SNEGSKA (reference sequence). The CDR3 sequence is CSARQGGSYEQYF. The DNA for the CDR3 is TGCAGTGCAAGACAGGGAGGGTCCTACGAGCAGTACTTC.

J is TRBJ2-1 and V is TRBV27; TRBD1 matches at 7 bases. CDR1 and CDR2 from the germline V gene are MNHEY and SMNVEV (reference sequence). CDR3 length: 17 residues. V lost 6 bases, J lost 1 base, and 12 bases stayed unmatched. As DNA, the CDR3 is TGTGCCAGCAGGCCTGACCGTGACAGGGTTTCCTACAATGAGCAGTTCTTC. Protein product: CASRPDRDRVSYNEQFF.

This clonotype was detected a few times. The V call is TRBV5-4, the J call TRBJ2-7, with 7 positions matching TRBD2. Trimming removed 0 bases from V and 4 bases from J; junction bases left unmatched: 7. Germline CDR1 and CDR2: SGHNT and YYREEE (reference sequence). There are 15 residues in the CDR3. The CDR3 spells CASSLAGGRGYEQYF. As DNA, the CDR3 is TGTGCCAGCAGCTTGGCTGGGGGGAGGGGTTACGAGCAGTACTTC.

V and J are TRBV12-3 or TRBV12-4 and TRBJ2-7; D unresolved. Trimming took off 3 bases at V and 0 bases at J, with 6 bases between the two ends. The CDR3 extends over 13 amino acids. The CDR3 is CASSFDTSYEQYF. The CDR3 coding sequence is TGTGCCAGCAGTTTCGACACCTCCTACGAGCAGTACTTC.

This clonotype has a single count. The chain is built from TRBV28 and TRBJ1-2; tentative D call: TRBD1 (5 bases). This CDR3 comprises 15 residues. V shed 3 bases and J shed 6 bases, with 17 bases lying between them. Germline V CDR1 and CDR2: MDHEN, SYDVKM. The CDR3 DNA reads TGTGCCAGCAGTTTGTTTGGAAGGGGAGGTGATGGCTACACCTTC. Amino acids: CASSLFGRGGDGYTF.